The following is a T cell receptor beta chain sequence with its context. From germline, CDR1 is ENHRY and CDR2 SYGVKD. The V and J ends lost 2 bases and 1 base respectively, with 11 bases between them. CDR3 length: 16 residues. As processed by the authors: Reference gene primer amplification gave estimated nucleated cell counts. Repertoires were generated with immunoSEQ multiplex PCR, while TCRdb's copy carries only in-frame clones and drops some. Clone size and the V and J calls come from that table; the DNA yielded D and trimming. Among under 110,000 clones listed, over 75% were seen once. These data come from a study of blood T cell repertoires in COVID-19. Across the whole study: Collection of acute and convalescent COVID-19 samples took place in the United States, Italy and Spain.

The chain joins TRBV10-3 to TRBJ2-2, with a weak D call TRBD1 (6 bases). This TCR was sampled from a woman in her thirties with acute or convalescent COVID-19. Sample: peripheral blood. The CDR3 region is CAISERQVRNTGELFF. In DNA form, the CDR3 reads TGTGCCATCAGTGAGAGACAGGTGCGGAACACCGGGGAGCTGTTTTTT.